The 4 T cell receptor beta chains below all came from one sample that was sequenced in a study of blood T cell repertoires in COVID-19. Some clones are missing from TCRdb's copy, which holds only in-frame ones; the method was immunoSEQ multiplex PCR. The repertoire holds 30,000 to 35,000 clones, around 85% seen once, with about 14% in the top ten. What was sequenced was peripheral blood. These receptors were taken from a human donor with acute or convalescent COVID-19. The donor label of this sample is uncertain.

V and J are TRBV5-4 and TRBJ2-7; 9 bases are shared with TRBD2. The CDR3 extends over 16 amino acids. V trimming: 3 bases; J trimming: 3 bases; junction bases outside the gene matches: 10. Germline lookup yields CDR1 SGHNT and CDR2 YYREEE (reference sequence). The CDR3: CASSSPRTSAGYEQYF. The CDR3 nucleotides read TGTGCCAGCAGCTCCCCTCGGACTAGCGCGGGCTACGAGCAGTACTTC.

This sequence joins TRBV1 and TRBJ2-1; TRBD2 was called by the table and not checked on the DNA. TRBV1 is annotated as a pseudogene. The CDR3 has 16 amino acids. For the CDR3, the DNA is TGCACCAGCAGCCACAAGAGGACTAAAACCTACAATGAGCAGTTCTTC. Its protein is CTSSHKRTKTYNEQFF.

The sample holds one count of this clone. This chain joins TRBV11-3 and TRBJ1-1, with TRBD1 as a possible D gene (6 bases). The CDR3 extends over 15 amino acids. Germline CDR1 and CDR2: SGHNT and YENEEA. The V end was cut by 5 bases, the J end by 5 bases, with 18 bases between. The CDR3 DNA follows: TGTGCCAGCAGCGCACCCTTCGAGGGGGAAACTGAAGCTTTCTTT. This encodes CASSAPFEGETEAFF.

V usage is TRBV7-8 and J usage is TRBJ1-5; tentative D call: TRBD1 (5 bases). V dropped 4 bases and J dropped 0 bases, with 10 bases sitting between them. The germline CDR1 and CDR2 sequences are SGHVS and FQNEAQ. CDR3 length equals 15 residues. The CDR3 DNA sequence: TGTGCCAGCAGCTCTGGACAATTTAGCAATCAGCCCCAGCATTTT. Its translation: CASSSGQFSNQPQHF. The entire variable domain, with the rest obtained from reference TRBV7-8 and TRBJ1-5, is as follows: GAGVSQSPRYKVAKRGQDVALRCDPISGHVSLFWYQQALGQGPEFLTYFQNEAQLDKSGLPSDRFFAERPEGSVSTLKIQRTQQEDSAVYLCASSSGQFSNQPQHFGDGTRLSIL.